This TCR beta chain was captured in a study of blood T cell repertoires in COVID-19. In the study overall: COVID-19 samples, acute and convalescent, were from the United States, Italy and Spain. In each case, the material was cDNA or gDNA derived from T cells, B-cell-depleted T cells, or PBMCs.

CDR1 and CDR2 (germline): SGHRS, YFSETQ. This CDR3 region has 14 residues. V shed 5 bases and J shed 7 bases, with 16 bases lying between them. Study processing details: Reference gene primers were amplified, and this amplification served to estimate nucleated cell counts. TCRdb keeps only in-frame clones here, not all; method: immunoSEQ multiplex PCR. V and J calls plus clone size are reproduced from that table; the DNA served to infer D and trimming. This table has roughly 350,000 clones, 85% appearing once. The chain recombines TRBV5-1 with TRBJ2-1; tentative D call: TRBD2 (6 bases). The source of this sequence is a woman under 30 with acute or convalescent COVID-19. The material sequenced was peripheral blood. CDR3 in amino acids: CASRFNGGKNEQFF. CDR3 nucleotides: TGCGCCAGCAGGTTTAATGGGGGGAAGAATGAGCAGTTCTTC.